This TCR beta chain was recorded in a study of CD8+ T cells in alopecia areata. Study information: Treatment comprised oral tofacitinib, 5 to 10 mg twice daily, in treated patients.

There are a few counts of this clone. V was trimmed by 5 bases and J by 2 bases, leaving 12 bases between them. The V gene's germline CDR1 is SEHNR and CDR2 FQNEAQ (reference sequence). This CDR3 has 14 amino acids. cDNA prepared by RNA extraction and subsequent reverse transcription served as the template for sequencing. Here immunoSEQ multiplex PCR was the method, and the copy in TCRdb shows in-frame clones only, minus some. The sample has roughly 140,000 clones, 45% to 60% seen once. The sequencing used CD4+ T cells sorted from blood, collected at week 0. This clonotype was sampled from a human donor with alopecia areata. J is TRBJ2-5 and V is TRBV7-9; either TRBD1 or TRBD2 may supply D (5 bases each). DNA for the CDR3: TGTGCCAGCAGCGTGGGACGTACACAAGAGACCCAGTACTTC. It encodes CASSVGRTQETQYF.